A selection of T cell receptor beta chains follows, all from one sample in a study of human T cells and chemical hapten exposure. TCRdb itself ran the RACE reads through MiXCR, one entry per CDR3 protein. This sample yields around 62,000 distinct CDR3 sequences, of which about 6.7% are seen a single time; more than 1.5% belongs to the top ten. Sequencing was performed on whole blood, taken in connection with sensitization to the hapten diphenylcyclopropenone (DPC). These receptors all come from a woman aged 25 to 45 with alopecia areata. Some clones in this sample may be carry-over from other donors' samples. Both conserved end residues are part of each CDR3. Fields, in order: D gene, J gene, clone size, V gene, CDR3 DNA, CDR3 protein. The D gene is left open where the match is weak. Size tells how often a clone was seen (once, few, many) or the class of an expanded clone, and some rows leave it out.

>TRBD2|TRBJ2-7|many|TRBV6-5
TGTGCCAGCAGATTCGTAGCGGGACACGAGCAGTACTTC
CASRFVAGHEQYF
>TRBD2|TRBJ2-5|many|TRBV30
TGTGCCTGGAGCGCACGGCGGGGGGTCGGGGAGACCCAGTACTTC
CAWSARRGVGETQYF
>TRBD1|TRBJ1-4|many|TRBV3-1
TGTGCCAGCAGCCAACCAGGGACAGTTAATGAAAAACTGTTTTTT
CASSQPGTVNEKLFF
>NA|TRBJ2-3|few|TRBV9
TGTGCCAGCAGTAGGGGGGGAGCAGATACGCAGTATTTT
CASSRGGADTQYF
>NA|TRBJ1-1|many|TRBV30
TGTGCCTGGAGTCGACAGGCCCCGTCCTACAATGAAGCTTTCTTT
CAWSRQAPSYNEAFF
>NA|TRBJ1-2|NA|TRBV18
TGTGCCAGCTCACCGAGGCAGCCAGATGGCTACACCTTC
CASSPRQPDGYTF
>NA|TRBJ1-1|few|TRBV7-9
TGTGCCAGCAGCTTAGTTAGGGGACACCTTGGGGCTGAAGCTTTCTTT
CASSLVRGHLGAEAFF
>TRBD2|TRBJ2-1|many|TRBV29-1
TGCAGCGTTGCCTTCGGGACTAGCGCGAACAATGAGCAGTTCTTC
CSVAFGTSANNEQFF
>TRBD1|TRBJ2-1|NA|TRBV11-3
TGTGCCAGCAGCTCAGGCCGGGACAGGGGGGGGAGTGAGCAGTTCTTC
CASSSGRDRGGSEQFF
>NA|TRBJ2-5|many|TRBV11-2
TGTGCCAGCAGCCCCGGTGGGTCCCAAGAGACCCAGTACTTC
CASSPGGSQETQYF
>NA|TRBJ1-4|many|TRBV20-1
TGCAGTGCTAGAACAGGCAAGGGGTTTGAAAAACTGTTTTTT
CSARTGKGFEKLFF
>NA|TRBJ1-5|many|TRBV20-1
TGCAGTGCTAGTTTGGGGGGTAACAGCAATCAGCCCCAGCATTTT
CSASLGGNSNQPQHF
>TRBD1|TRBJ1-2|NA|TRBV7-9
TGTGCCAGCAGAGGAGTGGGACAGGGGACAGGTTATGGCTACACCTTC
CASRGVGQGTGYGYTF
>TRBD1|TRBJ1-1|many|TRBV4-2
TGTGCCAGCAGCCAAGATCGAGGACAGGGTATTCGCACTGAAGCTTTCTTT
CASSQDRGQGIRTEAFF
>TRBD2|TRBJ2-3|many|TRBV2
TGTGCCAGCAGACGGACTAGCGGGCCAGATACGCAGTATTTT
CASRRTSGPDTQYF
>NA|TRBJ1-1|many|TRBV2
TGTGCCAGCAGTACCCGGACAGAAAGCGACACTGAAGCTTTCTTT
CASSTRTESDTEAFF
>NA|TRBJ1-1|many|TRBV5-1
TGCGCCAGCAGCCGGGGAGGGCTAGGCACTGAAGCTTTCTTT
CASSRGGLGTEAFF
>NA|TRBJ1-6|many|TRBV6-6
TGTGCCAGCAGTCCTCCGCAGGACAGAGCCAATTCACCCCTCCACTTT
CASSPPQDRANSPLHF
>NA|TRBJ2-5|many|TRBV7-3
TGTGCCAGCAGCCCCCGGAGGGAAGAGACCCAGTACTTC
CASSPRREETQYF
>NA|TRBJ1-3|NA|TRBV12-3/TRBV12-4
TGTGCCAGCAGGGGCCGAGCCCCCTCTGGAAACACCATATATTTT
CASRGRAPSGNTIYF
>TRBD2|TRBJ2-7|NA|TRBV29-1
TGCAGCGTTGAACGGAGCGGGGGACCTTCCTACGAGCAGTACTTC
CSVERSGGPSYEQYF
>NA|TRBJ2-1|many|TRBV6-6
TGTGCCAGCAGTTTTGGGGGAGACAATGAGCAGTTCTTC
CASSFGGDNEQFF
>NA|TRBJ2-3|many|TRBV20-1
TGCAGTGCTGAAGGGGTGTCGGGACAAGACGCAGATACGCAGTATTTT
CSAEGVSGQDADTQYF
>NA|TRBJ2-7|many|TRBV5-4
TGTGCCAGCAGCCACGGGCCGGCCTACGAGCAGTACTTC
CASSHGPAYEQYF
>NA|TRBJ1-1|NA|TRBV30
TGTGCCTGCCAGAGGAACGCTGAAGCTTTCTTT
CACQRNAEAFF
>NA|TRBJ1-6|many|TRBV20-1
TGCAGTGCTAGAGATCGGGGGGGGGGTTTTAATTCACCCCTCCACTTT
CSARDRGGGFNSPLHF
>NA|TRBJ1-2|NA|TRBV20-1
TGCAGTGCTAGTGTGGCTAACTATGGCTACACCTTC
CSASVANYGYTF
>NA|TRBJ2-3|many|TRBV5-1
TGCGCCAGCAGCTTGGATGGGCGCGGACCAGATACGCAGTATTTT
CASSLDGRGPDTQYF
>NA|TRBJ1-5|many|TRBV15
TGTGCCACCAGCAGAAACCAACTGGAGGGCCGTCAGCCCCAGCATTTT
CATSRNQLEGRQPQHF
>NA|TRBJ2-1|many|TRBV7-9
TGTGCCAGCAGCTTAGGAGCGGACCTGCTATACAATGAGCAGTTCTTC
CASSLGADLLYNEQFF
>NA|TRBJ1-6|many|TRBV7-9
TGTGCCAGCAGCGCGACATATTCACCCCTCCACTTT
CASSATYSPLHF
>TRBD1|TRBJ2-5|few|TRBV3-1
TGTGCCAGCAGCCAAGGGACAGGCCCAGAGACCCAGTACTTC
CASSQGTGPETQYF
>NA|TRBJ2-1|many|TRBV7-2
TGTGCCAGCAGCTTATTCTCCAATGAGCAGTTCTTC
CASSLFSNEQFF
>NA|TRBJ2-2|few|TRBV12-3/TRBV12-4
TGTGCCAGCAGGGTCAAAAACACCGGGGAGCTGTTTTTT
CASRVKNTGELFF
>TRBD1|TRBJ1-1|many|TRBV7-6
TGTGCCAGCAGCCTGACAGGGGTCAGCACTGAAGCTTTCTTT
CASSLTGVSTEAFF
>TRBD1|TRBJ1-1|many|TRBV3-1
TGTGCCAGCAGCCGGGGACAGGGAAGAACTGAAGCTTTCTTT
CASSRGQGRTEAFF
>NA|TRBJ2-7|many|TRBV6-5
TGTGCCAGCAGGCCACCGTGGGGGGCGGACGAGCAGTACTTC
CASRPPWGADEQYF
>NA|TRBJ2-2|many|TRBV5-1
TGCGCCAGCAGCTGGCCCCGTTGGAAATTGAACACCGGGGAGCTGTTTTTT
CASSWPRWKLNTGELFF
>NA|TRBJ1-6|many|TRBV7-2
TGTGCCAGCAGCTCTGACACTACCCGTACGACCATTAATTCACCCCTCCACTTT
CASSSDTTRTTINSPLHF
>TRBD2|TRBJ2-5|many|TRBV7-3
TGTGCCAGCAGCCCATTAGAAGCGGGGGCCTTGGAGGAGACCCAGTACTTC
CASSPLEAGALEETQYF
>NA|TRBJ1-4|many|TRBV3-1
TGTGCCAGCAGCCAGGCCGGACGGATTAATGAAAAACTGTTTTTT
CASSQAGRINEKLFF
>NA|TRBJ1-2|many|TRBV3-1
TGTGCCAGCAGCCAATGGACAGCCCTAAACTATGGCTACACCTTC
CASSQWTALNYGYTF
>TRBD1|TRBJ1-5|many|TRBV20-1
TGCAGTGCCAGGACAGGGGTCGGTCAGCCCCAGCATTTT
CSARTGVGQPQHF
>NA|TRBJ2-3|NA|TRBV6-4
TGTGCCAGCAGTGACGAGGCAGGCACAGATACGCAGTATTTT
CASSDEAGTDTQYF
>TRBD1|TRBJ1-1|NA|TRBV3-1
TGTGCCAGCAGCCATGACCCAGGGACAGGGGGAAGAACTGAAGCTTTCTTT
CASSHDPGTGGRTEAFF
>NA|TRBJ2-3|many|TRBV11-2
TGTGCCAGCAGCTTAGTTCTGCTGACAGATACGCAGTATTTT
CASSLVLLTDTQYF
>NA|TRBJ1-2|many|TRBV5-4
TGTGCCAGCAGCTCCCCACGTGGGGATAACTATGGCTACACCTTC
CASSSPRGDNYGYTF
>TRBD2|TRBJ2-1|many|TRBV12-3/TRBV12-4
TGTGCCAGCATCCCCCGGGGGGGCCCCTACAATGAGCAGTTCTTC
CASIPRGGPYNEQFF
>NA|TRBJ1-5|many|TRBV20-1
TGCAGTGCGATTCACCCCCAGGGTATCAACCAGCCCCAGCATTTT
CSAIHPQGINQPQHF
>TRBD1|TRBJ2-1|NA|TRBV5-8
TGTGCCAGCAGCACCGGGACAGTGGAGTTCTTC
CASSTGTVEFF
>NA|TRBJ1-1|NA|TRBV30
TGTGCCTGGAGTGTGATGGAACGCACTGAAGCTTTCTTT
CAWSVMERTEAFF
>NA|TRBJ1-2|many|TRBV7-9
TGTGCCAGCAGCTTAGTGGAGGGTGGTGGCTACACCTTC
CASSLVEGGGYTF
>NA|TRBJ1-6|NA|TRBV9
TGTGCCAGCAGCGTAGGTAAGGGGTATAATTCACCCCTCCACTTT
CASSVGKGYNSPLHF